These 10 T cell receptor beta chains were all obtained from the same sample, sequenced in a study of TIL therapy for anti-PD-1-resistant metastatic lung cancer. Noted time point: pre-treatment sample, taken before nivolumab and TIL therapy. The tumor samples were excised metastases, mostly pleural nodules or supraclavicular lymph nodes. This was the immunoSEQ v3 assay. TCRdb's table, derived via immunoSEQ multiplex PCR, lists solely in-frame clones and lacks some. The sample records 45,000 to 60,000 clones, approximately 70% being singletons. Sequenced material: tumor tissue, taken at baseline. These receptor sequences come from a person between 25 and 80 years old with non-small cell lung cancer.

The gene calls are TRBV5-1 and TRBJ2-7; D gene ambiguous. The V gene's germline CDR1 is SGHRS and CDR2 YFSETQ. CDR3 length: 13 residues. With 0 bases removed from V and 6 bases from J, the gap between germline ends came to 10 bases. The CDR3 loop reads CASSLVVTSEQYF. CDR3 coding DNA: TGCGCCAGCAGCTTGGTGGTAACAAGCGAGCAGTACTTC.

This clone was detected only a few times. The CDR3 coding sequence is TGCGCCAGCAGCCAAGAGGACCGAATTTTTTCTGAAGCTTTCTTT. It codes for CASSQEDRIFSEAFF. V usage is TRBV4-1 and J usage is TRBJ1-1; D gene unclear. The CDR3 loop spans 15 amino acids. The V and J ends lost 0 bases and 6 bases respectively, with 14 bases between them. Germline V gene data show CDR1 as MGHRA and CDR2 as YSYEKL.

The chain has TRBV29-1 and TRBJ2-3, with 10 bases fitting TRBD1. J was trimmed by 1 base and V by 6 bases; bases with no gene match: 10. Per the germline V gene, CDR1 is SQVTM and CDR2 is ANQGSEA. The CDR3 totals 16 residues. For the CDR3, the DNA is TGCAGCGTACAACGGGACAGGGGATGGGGCACAGATACGCAGTATTTT. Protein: CSVQRDRGWGTDTQYF.

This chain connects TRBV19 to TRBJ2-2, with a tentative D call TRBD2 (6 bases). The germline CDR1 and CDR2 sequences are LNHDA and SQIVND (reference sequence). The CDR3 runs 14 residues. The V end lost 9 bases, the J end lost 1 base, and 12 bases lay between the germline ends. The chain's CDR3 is CASLEGGNTGELFF. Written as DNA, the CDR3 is TGTGCCAGCCTGGAGGGAGGGAACACCGGGGAGCTGTTTTTT.

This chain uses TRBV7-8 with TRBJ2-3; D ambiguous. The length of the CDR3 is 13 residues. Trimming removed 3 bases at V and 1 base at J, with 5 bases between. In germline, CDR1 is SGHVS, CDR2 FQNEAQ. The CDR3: CASSFIGTDTQYF. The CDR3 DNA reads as TGTGCCAGCAGCTTCATCGGCACAGATACGCAGTATTTT.

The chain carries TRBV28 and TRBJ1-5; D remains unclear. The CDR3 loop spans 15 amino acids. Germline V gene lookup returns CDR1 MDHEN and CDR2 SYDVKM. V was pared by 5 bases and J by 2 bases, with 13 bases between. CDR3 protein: CASSPQLGGNQPQHF. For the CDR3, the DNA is TGTGCCAGCAGTCCCCAGTTGGGTGGCAATCAGCCCCAGCATTTT.

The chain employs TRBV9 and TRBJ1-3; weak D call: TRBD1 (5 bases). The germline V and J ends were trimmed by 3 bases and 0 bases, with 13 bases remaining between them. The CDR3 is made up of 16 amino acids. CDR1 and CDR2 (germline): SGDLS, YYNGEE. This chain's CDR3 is CASSEIGAGSGNTIYF. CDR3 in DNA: TGTGCCAGCAGCGAGATTGGGGCAGGCTCTGGAAACACCATATATTTT.

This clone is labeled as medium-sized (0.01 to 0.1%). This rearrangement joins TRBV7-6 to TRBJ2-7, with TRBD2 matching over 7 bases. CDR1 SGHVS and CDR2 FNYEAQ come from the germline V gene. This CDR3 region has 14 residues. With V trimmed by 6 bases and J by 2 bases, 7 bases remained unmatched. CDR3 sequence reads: CASSQQRGAYEQYF. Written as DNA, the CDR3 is TGTGCCAGCAGTCAACAACGGGGGGCCTACGAGCAGTACTTC.

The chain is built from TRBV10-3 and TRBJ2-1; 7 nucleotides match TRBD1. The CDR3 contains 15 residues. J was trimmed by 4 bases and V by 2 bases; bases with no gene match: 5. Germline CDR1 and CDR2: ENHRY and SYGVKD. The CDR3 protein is CAISEGDRLYNEQFF. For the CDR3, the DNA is TGTGCCATCAGTGAGGGGGACAGACTTTACAATGAGCAGTTCTTC.

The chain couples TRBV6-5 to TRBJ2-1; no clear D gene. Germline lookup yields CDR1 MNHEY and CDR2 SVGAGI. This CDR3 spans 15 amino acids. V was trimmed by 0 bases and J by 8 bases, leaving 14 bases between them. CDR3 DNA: TGTGCCAGCAGTTACTCTGGTTTCATTGCGGATGAGCAGTTCTTC. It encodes CASSYSGFIADEQFF.